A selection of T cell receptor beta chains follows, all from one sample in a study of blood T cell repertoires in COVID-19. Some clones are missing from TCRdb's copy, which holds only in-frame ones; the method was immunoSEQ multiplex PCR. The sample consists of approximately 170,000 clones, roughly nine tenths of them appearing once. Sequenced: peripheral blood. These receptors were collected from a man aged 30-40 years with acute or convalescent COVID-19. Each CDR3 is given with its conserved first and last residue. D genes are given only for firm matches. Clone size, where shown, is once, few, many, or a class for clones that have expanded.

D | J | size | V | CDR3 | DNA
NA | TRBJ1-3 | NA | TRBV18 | CASSPLDSGNTIYF | TGTGCCAGCTCACCACTAGACTCTGGAAACACCATATATTTT
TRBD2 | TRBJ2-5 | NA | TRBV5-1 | CASSLGLGTSGTETQYF | TGCGCCAGCAGCTTGGGGCTAGGGACTAGCGGGACGGAGACCCAGTACTTC
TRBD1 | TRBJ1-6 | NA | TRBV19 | CASTKMGQPNSPLHF | TGTGCCAGTACCAAAATGGGACAGCCTAATTCACCCCTCCACTTT
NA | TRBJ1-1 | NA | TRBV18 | CASSGRVTDTEAFF | TGTGCCAGCTCGGGCAGGGTGACCGACACTGAAGCTTTCTTT
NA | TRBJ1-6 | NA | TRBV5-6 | CASSLALDSPLHF | TGTGCCAGCAGCTTGGCCCTAGATTCACCCCTCCACTTT
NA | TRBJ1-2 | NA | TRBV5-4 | CASSLGVGIAYGYTF | TGTGCCAGCAGCTTGGGAGTTGGTATTGCCTATGGCTACACCTTC
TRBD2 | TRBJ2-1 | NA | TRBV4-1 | CASSLRLAGSMSFNEQFF | TGCGCCAGCAGCCTCCGACTAGCGGGGAGCATGTCCTTCAATGAGCAGTTCTTC
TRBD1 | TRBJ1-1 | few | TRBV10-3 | CAISASTQGPYTEAFF | TGTGCCATCAGTGCATCGACACAGGGGCCGTACACTGAAGCTTTCTTT
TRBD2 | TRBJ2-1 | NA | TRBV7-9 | CASSLDYLWGRADDEQFF | TGTGCCAGCAGCTTAGATTACTTATGGGGGAGGGCCGACGATGAGCAGTTCTTC
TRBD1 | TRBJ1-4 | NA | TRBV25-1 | CASSESSGGRAEKLFF | TGTGCCAGCAGTGAGTCATCAGGGGGTCGGGCTGAAAAACTGTTTTTT
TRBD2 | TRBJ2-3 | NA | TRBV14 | CASSLKRGGTDTQYF | TGTGCCAGCAGCCTAAAGCGGGGGGGCACAGATACGCAGTATTTT
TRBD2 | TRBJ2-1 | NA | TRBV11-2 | CASSGGLPSSYNEQFF | TGTGCCAGCAGCGGGGGACTACCGAGCTCCTACAATGAGCAGTTCTTC
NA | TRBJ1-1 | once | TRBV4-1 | CASSQDSRSHRAFF | TGCGCCAGCAGCCAAGATTCCAGGTCTCACCGGGCTTTCTTT
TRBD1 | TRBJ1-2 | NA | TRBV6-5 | CASSYETGVSGYTF | TGTGCCAGCAGTTACGAAACAGGGGTATCAGGCTACACCTTC
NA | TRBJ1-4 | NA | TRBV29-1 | CSVAIQGSTTNEKLFF | TGCAGCGTTGCGATACAGGGTTCAACGACTAATGAAAAACTGTTTTTT
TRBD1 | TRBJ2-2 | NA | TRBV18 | CASHTPGGTGELFF | TGTGCCAGCCATACACCAGGGGGCACCGGGGAGCTGTTTTTT
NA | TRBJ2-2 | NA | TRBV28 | CASSLYGGNTGELFF | TGTGCCAGCAGTTTATACGGGGGGAACACCGGGGAGCTGTTTTTT
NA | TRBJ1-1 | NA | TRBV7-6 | CASRTGGSNTEAFF | TGTGCCAGCAGGACCGGGGGGTCGAACACTGAAGCTTTCTTT
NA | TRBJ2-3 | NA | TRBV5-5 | CASSWIAASVVDTQYF | TGTGCCAGCAGCTGGATCGCGGCTAGCGTCGTCGATACGCAGTATTTT
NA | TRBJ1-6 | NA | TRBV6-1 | CASSAHGQPGDSPLHF | TGTGCCAGCAGTGCTCACGGACAGCCGGGTGATTCACCCCTCCACTTT
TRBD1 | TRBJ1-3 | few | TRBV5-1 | CASSSGTANSGNTIYF | TGCGCCAGCAGTTCCGGGACAGCAAACTCTGGAAACACCATATATTTT
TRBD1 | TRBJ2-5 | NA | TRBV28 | CASSTMWTGGGQETQYF | TGTGCCAGCAGTACTATGTGGACAGGGGGGGGCCAAGAGACCCAGTACTTC
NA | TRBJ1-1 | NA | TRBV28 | CASSLLQTEAFF | TGTGCCAGCAGTTTGTTGCAGACTGAAGCTTTCTTT
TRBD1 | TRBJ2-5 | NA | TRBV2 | CASRGQLTLETQYF | TGTGCCAGCAGGGGACAGCTTACCCTGGAGACCCAGTACTTC
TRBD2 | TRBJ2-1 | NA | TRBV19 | CASSITGTRFYNEQFF | TGTGCCAGTAGTATCACCGGGACTAGATTCTACAATGAGCAGTTCTTC
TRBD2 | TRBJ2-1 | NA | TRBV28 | CASSVLAGGPGEQFF | TGTGCCAGCAGTGTCCTAGCGGGGGGGCCGGGTGAGCAGTTCTTC
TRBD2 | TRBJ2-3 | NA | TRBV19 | CASMMAGGSRSTDTQYF | TGTGCCAGTATGATGGCGGGAGGAAGTCGAAGCACAGATACGCAGTATTTT
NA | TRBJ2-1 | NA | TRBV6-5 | CASGPPYNEQFF | TGTGCCAGTGGCCCGCCGTACAATGAGCAGTTCTTC
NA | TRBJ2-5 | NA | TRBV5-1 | CASSFSKLGQQETQYF | TGCGCCAGCAGCTTTTCTAAACTAGGGCAACAAGAGACCCAGTACTTC
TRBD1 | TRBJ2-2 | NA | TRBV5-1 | CASRDSGTGTGRELFF | TGCGCCAGCAGAGACTCCGGGACAGGGACGGGCCGGGAGCTGTTTTTT
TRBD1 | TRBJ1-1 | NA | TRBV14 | CASTPDRGRFTEAFF | TGTGCCAGCACACCGGACAGGGGGCGATTCACTGAAGCTTTCTTT
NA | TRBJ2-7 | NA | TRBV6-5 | CASNPPGERYEQYF | TGTGCCAGCAACCCCCCCGGGGAGCGCTACGAGCAGTACTTC
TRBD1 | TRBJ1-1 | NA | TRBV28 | CASSNNPGTGNTEAFF | TGTGCCAGCAGTAACAATCCGGGGACAGGGAACACTGAAGCTTTCTTT
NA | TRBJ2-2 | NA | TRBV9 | CASSPPGLAGELFF | TGTGCCAGCAGCCCGCCAGGGCTAGCCGGGGAGCTGTTTTTT
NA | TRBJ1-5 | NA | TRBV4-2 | CASSQDRGVPQPQHF | TGTGCCAGCAGCCAAGACCGGGGGGTCCCTCAGCCCCAGCATTTT
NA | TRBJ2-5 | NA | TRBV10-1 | CASSDGGGGETQYF | TGCGCCAGCAGTGATGGTGGCGGCGGAGAGACCCAGTACTTC
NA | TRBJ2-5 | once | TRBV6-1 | CASSELGGGPQETQYF | TGTGCCAGCAGTGAATTGGGGGGGGGCCCGCAAGAGACCCAGTACTTC
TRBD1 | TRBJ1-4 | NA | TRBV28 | CASRLPGTGDRKLFF | TGTGCCAGCAGATTACCCGGGACAGGGGACCGAAAACTGTTTTTT
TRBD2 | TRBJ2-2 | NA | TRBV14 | CASSQDLTSGRAGELFF | TGTGCCAGCAGCCAAGATTTGACTAGCGGGAGAGCCGGGGAGCTGTTTTTT
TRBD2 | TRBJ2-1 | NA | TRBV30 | CAWSTSGRGFNEQFF | TGTGCCTGGAGTACAAGCGGGAGGGGATTCAATGAGCAGTTCTTC
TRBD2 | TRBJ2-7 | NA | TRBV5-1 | CASSRDYNYEQYF | TGCGCCAGCAGCCGGGACTACAACTACGAGCAGTACTTC
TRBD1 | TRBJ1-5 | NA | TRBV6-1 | CASSGINRGRNQPQHF | TGTGCCAGCAGTGGGATTAACAGGGGACGCAATCAGCCCCAGCATTTT
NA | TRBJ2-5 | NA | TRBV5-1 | CASSPRVLGETQYF | TGCGCCAGCAGCCCCAGGGTCTTAGGAGAGACCCAGTACTTC
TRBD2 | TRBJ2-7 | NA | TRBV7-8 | CASSRAGGSYEQYF | TGTGCCAGCAGCAGAGCGGGAGGGTCATACGAGCAGTACTTC
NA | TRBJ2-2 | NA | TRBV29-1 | CSVVFEQGNTGELFF | TGCAGCGTTGTATTCGAACAGGGTAACACCGGGGAGCTGTTTTTT
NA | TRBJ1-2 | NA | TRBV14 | CASSQGRNYGYTF | TGTGCCAGCAGCCAAGGCCGGAACTATGGCTACACCTTC
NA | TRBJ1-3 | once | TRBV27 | CASSGLGRWGNTIYF | TGTGCCAGCAGTGGCCTAGGGAGATGGGGAAACACCATATATTTT
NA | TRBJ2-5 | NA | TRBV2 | CASSEQGGRGWETQYF | TGTGCCAGCAGTGAACAGGGAGGCAGGGGGTGGGAGACCCAGTACTTC
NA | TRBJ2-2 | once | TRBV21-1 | CASSKARDRGAGELFF | TGTGCCAGCAGCAAAGCCCGGGACAGGGGTGCCGGGGAGCTGTTTTTT
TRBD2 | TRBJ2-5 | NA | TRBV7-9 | CASSAPSGTQETQYF | TGTGCCAGCAGCGCCCCTAGCGGTACGCAAGAGACCCAGTACTTC
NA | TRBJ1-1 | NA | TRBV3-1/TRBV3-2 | CASSLNRVTEAFF | TGTGCCAGCAGCCTTAACAGGGTAACTGAAGCTTTCTTT
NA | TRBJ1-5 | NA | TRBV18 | CASSPGGDQPQHF | TGTGCCAGCTCACCAGGGGGCGATCAGCCCCAGCATTTT
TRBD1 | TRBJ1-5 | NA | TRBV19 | CASSTRDRGAGQPQHF | TGTGCCAGTAGTACGCGGGACAGGGGAGCGGGGCAGCCCCAGCATTTT
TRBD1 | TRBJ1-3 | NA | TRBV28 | CASNRDRASGNTIYF | TGTGCCAGCAATAGGGACAGAGCCTCTGGAAACACCATATATTTT
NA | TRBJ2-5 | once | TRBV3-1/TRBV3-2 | CASSQRPQGTQYF | TGTGCCAGCAGCCAACGCCCCCAGGGGACCCAGTACTTC